These T cell receptor beta chains were read from a single sample in a study of prognosis after radiotherapy for stage I lung cancer. TCRdb re-derived calls from the multiplex PCR reads in MiXCR, one entry per CDR3 protein. Of around 31,000 distinct CDR3 sequences listed, 25% to 35% are singletons. The sample consisted of PBMCs, taken before or after stereotactic body radiation therapy (not recorded which). Receptors were obtained from a donor at least 50 years old with non-small cell lung cancer. CDR3s include the opening cysteine and the closing phenylalanine or tryptophan. Each record gives: V gene, J gene, clone size, D gene, CDR3 DNA, CDR3 protein. The D gene is left open where the match is weak. Only part of the rows carry a size: once, few, many, or a class if the clone is expanded.

>TRBV24-1|TRBJ2-7|.|TRBD2
TGTGCAACCAGTGATTTGGGTTGGACTAGAGGGAGTGTTTACGAGCAGTACTTC
CATSDLGWTRGSVYEQYF
>TRBV6-1|TRBJ2-7|.|.
TGTGCCATCAGTCGGGGTGGAGGGGGCGCGCACGAGCATTACTTC
CAISRGGGGAHEHYF
>TRBV5-1|TRBJ2-3|once|.
TGCGCCAACAGCTGGATGGGATCAGGAGGGGTAGATACGCAGTATTTT
CANSWMGSGGVDTQYF
>TRBV7-9|TRBJ1-1|once|.
TGTGCCAGCAGCTTAGACGGGCAGATGAACACTGAAGCTTTCTTT
CASSLDGQMNTEAFF
>TRBV3-1|TRBJ2-5|many|TRBD2
TGTGCCAGCAGCCAAGGGCGGGAGGGGGCCCAGTACTTC
CASSQGREGAQYF
>TRBV20-1|TRBJ2-1|many|.
TGCAGTGTGGGGGGTTTAATGGTGGGGAATGAGCAGTTCTTC
CSVGGLMVGNEQFF
>TRBV4-1|TRBJ2-3|many|.
TGCGCCAGCAGCCCGAGGGGGGGGGCTTCTAGCACAGATACGCAGTATTTT
CASSPRGGASSTDTQYF
>TRBV7-3|TRBJ2-3|many|TRBD1
TGTGCCAGCAGCTTAACAGGGACAGGGAGCACAGATACGCAGTATTTT
CASSLTGTGSTDTQYF
>TRBV6-1|TRBJ2-2|many|TRBD2
TGTGCCAGCACTGTAATGGGGAGGGTGTTTTTT
CASTVMGRVFF
>TRBV6-2/TRBV6-3|TRBJ2-7|.|TRBD2
TGTGCCACATCGGGGGGGCTCCCGGGACTAGCGGAGAACGAGCAGTACTTC
CATSGGLPGLAENEQYF
>TRBV28|TRBJ2-7|few|TRBD2
TGTGCCAGCAGTTCCGTCGGGACTAGCACTTGCGAGCAGTACTTC
CASSSVGTSTCEQYF
>TRBV14|TRBJ2-7|many|TRBD1
TGTGCCAGCAGCCAAGAGGGACAGGCTACCTACGAGCAGTACTTC
CASSQEGQATYEQYF
>TRBV5-6|TRBJ1-1|.|.
TGTGCCAGCAGCTTGGGTTGGGGTACGGAAGCTTTCTTT
CASSLGWGTEAFF
>TRBV6-4|TRBJ1-5|many|.
TGTGCCAGCAGCTACGGACAACAGCCCCAGCATTTT
CASSYGQQPQHF
>TRBV20-1|TRBJ2-5|many|TRBD2
TGCAGTGCTAATAGCGGGAGGACCCAAGAGACCCAGTACTTC
CSANSGRTQETQYF
>TRBV6-1|TRBJ2-1|many|.
TGTGCCAGCAGTACTACAGGGACGCCTAACAATGAGCAGTTCTTC
CASSTTGTPNNEQFF
>TRBV6-2/TRBV6-3|TRBJ1-4|many|.
TGTGCCAGCAGGCCGTCGGGGGGAGGGTATGAAAAACTGTTTTTT
CASRPSGGGYEKLFF
>TRBV7-9|TRBJ2-1|many|.
TGTGCCAGCAGCTTAGATGAGCAGTTCTTC
CASSLDEQFF
>TRBV5-1|TRBJ2-5|many|TRBD1
TGCGCCAGCAGCTTGGCCACAGGGGTGGAGACCCAGTACTTC
CASSLATGVETQYF
>TRBV5-1|TRBJ2-2|many|.
TGCGCCAGCAGCTTGGTGCTAACAACCACCGGGGAGCTGTTTTTT
CASSLVLTTTGELFF
>TRBV7-8|TRBJ2-1|.|TRBD2
TGTGCCAGCAGCTTAGGGTGGACTAGCGGGAGGGGCTCCTACAATGAGCAGTTCTTC
CASSLGWTSGRGSYNEQFF
>TRBV30|TRBJ1-5|many|TRBD1
TGTGCCTGGAGTGTAGGTCAGGGGGCATCGCAGCCCCAGCATTTT
CAWSVGQGASQPQHF
>TRBV10-2|TRBJ2-3|many|TRBD2
TGCGCCAGCTCTCGAGGATTTGGAGCGGGAGGGCCTATCACAGATACGCAGTATTTT
CASSRGFGAGGPITDTQYF
>TRBV7-9|TRBJ2-1|many|TRBD1
TGTGCCAGCAGCTTAGTCCAGGGGGCTGTTGAGCAGTTCTTC
CASSLVQGAVEQFF
>TRBV6-1|TRBJ2-2|.|TRBD1
TGTGCCAGCCGGGACAGTGTTCACACCTGGGAGCTGTTTTTT
CASRDSVHTWELFF
>TRBV5-8|TRBJ2-7|many|.
TGTGCCAGCAGCTTAGCGGCCCATACCTACGAGCAGTACTTC
CASSLAAHTYEQYF
>TRBV12-3/TRBV12-4|TRBJ2-7|.|.
TGTGCCAGCAGACGTGGGGCGGCCTACGAGCAGTACTTC
CASRRGAAYEQYF
>TRBV7-9|TRBJ2-7|.|.
TGTGCCAGCAGCTTAGCCGAACTGGGGGTGTACGAGCAGTACTTC
CASSLAELGVYEQYF
>TRBV19|TRBJ2-1|many|.
TGTGCCAGTACTGGACACTCCTACAATGAGCAGTTCTTC
CASTGHSYNEQFF
>TRBV6-1|TRBJ2-1|many|.
TGTGCCAGCAGCACCCCCGGGACAACCTACAATGAGCAGTTCTTC
CASSTPGTTYNEQFF
>TRBV28|TRBJ1-2|.|TRBD1
TGTGTCAGAAGTTGGGGGACAGGGGGCTTTGGCTACACCTTC
CVRSWGTGGFGYTF
>TRBV24-1|TRBJ2-3|.|TRBD2
TGTGCCACCAGTGATTTGCATGCTAGCGGGATAGTTACAGATACGCAGTATTTT
CATSDLHASGIVTDTQYF
>TRBV3-1|TRBJ2-7|.|.
TGTGCCAGCATTCAAGCCCGGCAGGCGAATCGGAGGGGGGCCTACGAGCAGTACTTC
CASIQARQANRRGAYEQYF
>TRBV20-1|TRBJ1-1|many|.
TGCAGTGCTGACCCCCGGGACCGCACAACCTCGACTGAAGCTTTCTTT
CSADPRDRTTSTEAFF
>TRBV19|TRBJ2-2|once|.
TGTGCCAGTAGTATGGGAGGGACAGGCATCGCCGGTGAGCTGTTTTTT
CASSMGGTGIAGELFF
>TRBV28|TRBJ2-1|many|.
TGTGCCAGCAGTTTATGGGGGGCGCAAAATGAGCAGTTCTTC
CASSLWGAQNEQFF
>TRBV14|TRBJ1-2|few|.
TGTGCCAGCAGTCTCTCCGGGGCCAGAGGGGGCTACACCTTC
CASSLSGARGGYTF
>TRBV20-1|TRBJ2-7|many|.
TGCAGTGCTAGGCAGGGTCGGGAGCAGTACTTC
CSARQGREQYF
>TRBV9|TRBJ1-1|.|.
TGTGCCAGCAGCGGTCAAGGGGGGCATGTCGCTGAAGCTTTCTTT
CASSGQGGHVAEAFF
>TRBV19|TRBJ2-1|many|TRBD1
TGTGCCAGTAATTACCGGGACAGGGGGCGCGGAAAGACAGAGCAGTTCTTC
CASNYRDRGRGKTEQFF
>TRBV9|TRBJ2-2|many|.
TGTGCCAGCAGCGAGGGTGGGGGTCCCACCGGGGAGCTGTTTTTT
CASSEGGGPTGELFF
>TRBV4-1|TRBJ2-1|many|.
TGCGCCAGCAGCCAAGTGCTGACTCAAACAGAAGGGGATGAGCAGTTCTTC
CASSQVLTQTEGDEQFF
>TRBV11-3|TRBJ2-7|few|TRBD2
TGTGCCAGCAGCTTAGTACTAGCGGGGAGACACGAGCAGTACTTC
CASSLVLAGRHEQYF
>TRBV7-9|TRBJ2-3|many|TRBD2
TGTGCCAGCAGTTTCGGACTAGCGGCCACAGATACGCAGTATTTT
CASSFGLAATDTQYF
>TRBV9|TRBJ1-1|few|TRBD1
TGTGCCAGCAGCGTGGGACAGAAGATTTACACTGAAGCTTTCTTT
CASSVGQKIYTEAFF
>TRBV7-8|TRBJ2-3|many|.
TGTGCCAGCAGCTTACAGGGGGGGCAGTTTCACATGGGTTCTGTTTTT
CASSLQGGQFHMGSVF
>TRBV19|TRBJ1-1|.|.
TGTGCCAGTAGTTCTACAGTTGGCACTGAAGCTTTCTTT
CASSSTVGTEAFF
>TRBV12-3/TRBV12-4|TRBJ2-3|.|TRBD2
TGTGCCAGCAGTGTCACTAGCGGAGGGGTCACAGATACGCATTATTTT
CASSVTSGGVTDTHYF
>TRBV27|TRBJ2-7|few|TRBD1
TGTGCCAGCAGTCCCACGACAGGGGGCGAGCAGTACTTC
CASSPTTGGEQYF
>TRBV20-1|TRBJ2-1|many|TRBD2
TGCAGTGCTAGAGATTTAGCGGGAGGCTCCTACAATGAGCAGTTCTTC
CSARDLAGGSYNEQFF
>TRBV6-2/TRBV6-3|TRBJ2-4|.|.
TGTGCCATCAGTTACACTGGACGCCTAAGCATTCAGTGCTTC
CAISYTGRLSIQCF